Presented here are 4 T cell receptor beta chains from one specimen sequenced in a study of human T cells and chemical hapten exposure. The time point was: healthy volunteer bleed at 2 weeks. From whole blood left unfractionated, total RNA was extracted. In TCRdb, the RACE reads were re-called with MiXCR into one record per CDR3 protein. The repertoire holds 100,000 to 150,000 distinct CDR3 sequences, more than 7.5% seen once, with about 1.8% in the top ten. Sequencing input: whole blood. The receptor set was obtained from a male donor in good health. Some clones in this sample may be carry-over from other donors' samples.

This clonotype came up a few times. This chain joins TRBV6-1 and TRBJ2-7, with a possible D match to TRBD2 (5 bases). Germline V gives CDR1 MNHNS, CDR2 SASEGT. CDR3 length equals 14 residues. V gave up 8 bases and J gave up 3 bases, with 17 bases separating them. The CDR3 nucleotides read TGTGCCAGCGGACTCGACCCCGCGGGCTACGAGCAGTACTTC. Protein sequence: CASGLDPAGYEQYF.

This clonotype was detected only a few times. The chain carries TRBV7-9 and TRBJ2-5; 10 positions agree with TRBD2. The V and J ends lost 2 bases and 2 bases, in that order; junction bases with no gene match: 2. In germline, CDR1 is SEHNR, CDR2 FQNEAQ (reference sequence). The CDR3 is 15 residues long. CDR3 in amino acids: CASSLQAGGQETQYF. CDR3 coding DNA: TGTGCCAGCAGCTTACAAGCGGGAGGGCAAGAGACCCAGTACTTC. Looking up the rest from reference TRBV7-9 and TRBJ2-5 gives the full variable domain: DTGVSQNPRHKITKRGQNVTFRCDPISEHNRLYWYRQTLGQGPEFLTYFQNEAQLEKSRLLSDRFSAERPKGSFSTLEIQRTEQGDSAMYLCASSLQAGGQETQYFGPGTRLLVL.

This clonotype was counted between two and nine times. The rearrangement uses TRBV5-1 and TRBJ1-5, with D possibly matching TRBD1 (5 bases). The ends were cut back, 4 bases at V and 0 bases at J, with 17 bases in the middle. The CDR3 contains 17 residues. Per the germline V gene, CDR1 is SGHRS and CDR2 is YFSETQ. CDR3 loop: CASSRDPILYSNQPQHF. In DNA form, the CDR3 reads TGCGCCAGCAGCCGGGACCCAATATTGTATAGCAATCAGCCCCAGCATTTT.

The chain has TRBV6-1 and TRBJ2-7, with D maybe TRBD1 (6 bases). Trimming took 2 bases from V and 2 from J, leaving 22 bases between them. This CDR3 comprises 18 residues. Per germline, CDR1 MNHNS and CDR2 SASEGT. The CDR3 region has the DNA TGTGCCAGCAGTGAATTTCGTACCCTGGTCAGGGGTCCCTACGAGCAGTACTTC. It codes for CASSEFRTLVRGPYEQYF.